This entry lists 18 T cell receptor beta chains sequenced from one sample in a study of cytomegalovirus exposure and HLA in healthy donors. Primers for the PCR totalled 60 Vbeta and 13 Jbeta. Method: immunoSEQ multiplex PCR; TCRdb's copy keeps in-frame clones and lacks some. The repertoire holds 200,000 or so clones, 78% seen once, with around 6% in the top ten. The specimen was PBMCs. The receptors stem from a young woman in good health and CMV-seropositive.

This clone was counted once. The gene calls are TRBV4-2 and TRBJ2-3; possible D gene TRBD2, 6 bases. The V end lost 2 bases, the J end lost 0 bases, and 15 bases lay between the germline ends. Germline-derived CDR1 and CDR2 are LGHNA and YNFKEQ. There are 17 residues in the CDR3. The CDR3 here is CASSQYIGGASTDTQYF. CDR3 bases: TGTGCCAGCAGCCAATATATTGGAGGGGCTAGCACAGATACGCAGTATTTT.

The chain recombines TRBV10-3 with TRBJ1-5; the match to TRBD1 covers 7 bases. The CDR3 runs to 16 residues. In germline, CDR1 is ENHRY, CDR2 SYGVKD. V was clipped by 0 bases and J by 4 bases; unmatched bases: 6. CDR3 nucleotide sequence: TGTGCCATCAGTGAGTCGGGGACAGTCGCTAATCAGCCCCAGCATTTT. It is translated as CAISESGTVANQPQHF.

The CDR3 DNA reads as TGCGCCAGCAGCCAAGGAGGCTTGACCTACAATGAGCAGTTCTTC. Its translation is CASSQGGLTYNEQFF. The chain uses TRBV4-1 and TRBJ2-1; D remains unclear. Trimming took off 1 base at V and 2 bases at J, with 9 bases between the two ends. Germline values: CDR1 MGHRA, CDR2 YSYEKL. This CDR3 comprises 15 residues.

This clone has at least ten counts. The chain recombines TRBV5-1 with TRBJ1-1; no definite D call. The CDR3 length is 13 residues. The V and J ends lost 0 bases and 7 bases respectively, with 10 bases between them. Germline CDR1 and CDR2: SGHRS and YFSETQ. CDR3: CASSLGRTDEAFF. The CDR3 DNA reads as TGCGCCAGCAGCTTGGGGAGGACGGATGAAGCTTTCTTT.

This clone came up a few times. The V and J genes are TRBV18 and TRBJ1-5, with 11 bases aligning to TRBD1. Germline-derived CDR1 and CDR2 are KGHSH and LQKENI. After removal of 6 bases from V and 2 bases from J, the junction contained 9 bases not matched to a gene. This CDR3 is built from 17 residues. In nucleotides, the CDR3 is TGTGCCAGCTCGCCGGACAGGGGGCAATATGGCAATCAGCCCCAGCATTTT. It codes for CASSPDRGQYGNQPQHF.

This clone came up a few times. This sequence joins TRBV4-2 and TRBJ2-7; TRBD2 aligns across 7 bases. V lost 0 bases, J lost 0 bases, and 5 bases stayed unmatched. This CDR3 is 16 amino acids long. Germline V lookup: CDR1 LGHNA, CDR2 YNFKEQ. CDR3 residues: CASSQDPRGSSYEQYF. The CDR3 DNA reads TGTGCCAGCAGCCAAGATCCCCGCGGGAGCTCCTACGAGCAGTACTTC.

This clone occurred once. This sequence joins TRBV27 and TRBJ2-3, with D unclear. CDR1 and CDR2 from the germline V gene are MNHEY and SMNVEV (reference sequence). The CDR3 contains 12 residues. V was cut by 0 bases and J by 12 bases, with 10 bases left in between. CDR3 sequence reads: CASSLSGGEQYF. The CDR3 DNA reads TGTGCCAGCAGTTTATCCGGCGGAGAACAGTATTTT.

The chain combines TRBV6-5 with TRBJ2-7; TRBD1 agrees at 11 bases. J gave up 5 bases and V 5 bases, and 5 bases lay outside the gene matches. The germline gives CDR1 MNHEY, CDR2 SVGAGI. The CDR3 has 14 amino acids. CDR3 loop: CASSRGQGAHEQYF. For the CDR3, the DNA is TGTGCCAGCAGTCGAGGACAGGGGGCCCACGAGCAGTACTTC.

This chain links TRBV19 with TRBJ2-4; 9 nucleotides align to TRBD1. The CDR3 has 16 residues. CDR1 is LNHDA, CDR2 SQIVND, per germline (reference sequence). Trimming removed 5 bases from V and 1 base from J; junction bases left unmatched: 6. This chain's CDR3 is CASSEQGAMAKNIQYF. The CDR3 bases are TGTGCCAGTAGTGAACAGGGGGCTATGGCCAAAAACATTCAGTACTTC.

The chain joins TRBV6-1 to TRBJ2-7; TRBD1 matches at 8 bases. V lost 2 bases to trimming and J lost 6 bases; unmatched junction nucleotides: 12. This CDR3 contains 16 residues. Germline V gene lookup returns CDR1 MNHNS and CDR2 SASEGT. CDR3 loop: CASSEMSGGRAGEQYF. As DNA, the CDR3 is TGTGCCAGCAGTGAAATGTCAGGGGGCCGGGCCGGCGAGCAGTACTTC.

This chain's CDR3 is CASRGQAKHGSQHF. CDR3 nucleotides: TGTGCCAGTAGGGGACAGGCGAAACACGGGTCCCAGCATTTT. The chain uses TRBV19 and TRBJ1-5, with 8 bases fitting TRBD1. The CDR3 is 14 residues long. The germline CDR1 and CDR2 sequences are LNHDA and SQIVND (reference sequence). Unmatched junction bases numbered 12, after V lost 6 bases and J lost 11 bases.

The genes are TRBV5-1 and TRBJ2-3; 9 bases map to TRBD2. This CDR3 has 15 residues. J lost 4 bases, V lost 4 bases, and 7 bases had no gene match. Germline V gene lookup returns CDR1 SGHRS and CDR2 YFSETQ. The CDR3 region is CASSHLAGQSDTQYF. The CDR3 coding sequence is TGCGCCAGCAGCCATCTAGCGGGACAGTCAGATACGCAGTATTTT.

As to this clone: A read error may produce the germline difference seen at one junction end. The chain employs TRBV4-2 and TRBJ1-1; TRBD1 matches 7 bases. CDR1 and CDR2 from the germline V gene are LGHNA and YNFKEQ. There are 16 residues in the CDR3. CDR3 sequence: CASGQVVAGQRTEAFF. CDR3 in DNA: TGTGCCAGCGGCCAAGTTGTTGCGGGACAGCGCACTGAAGCTTTCTTT.

The rearrangement uses TRBV27 and TRBJ1-5; D may be TRBD1 (5 bases). In germline, CDR1 is MNHEY, CDR2 SMNVEV (reference sequence). V was shortened by 4 bases and J by 3 bases, with 13 bases between the two germline ends. The CDR3 runs 15 residues. CDR3 protein: CASSSRTSNNQPQHF. DNA for the CDR3: TGTGCCAGCAGTTCGAGGACATCAAACAATCAGCCCCAGCATTTT.

This chain connects TRBV6-5 to TRBJ2-7; no clear D. Germline assignment: CDR1 MNHEY and CDR2 SVGAGI. The CDR3 runs to 13 residues. Deletions cut 2 bases from V and 5 bases from J, with 10 bases between. CDR3: CASSYTFADEQYF. The CDR3 nucleotides read TGTGCCAGCAGTTACACCTTTGCGGACGAGCAGTACTTC.

This chain connects TRBV5-6 to TRBJ2-2; 7 positions agree with TRBD2. Germline CDR1 SGHDT, CDR2 YYEEEE. J gave up 4 bases and V 0 bases, and 3 bases lay outside the gene matches. CDR3 length: 15 residues. In DNA, the CDR3 is TGTGCCAGCAGCTTGGGGCGGGAGTTCACCGGGGAGCTGTTTTTT. Its protein product is CASSLGREFTGELFF.

This chain uses TRBV10-3 with TRBJ2-4; 8 bases agree with TRBD2. The ends lost 4 bases at V and 0 bases at J; junction bases unmatched: 2. Germline lookup yields CDR1 ENHRY and CDR2 SYGVKD. This CDR3 has 15 amino acids. CDR3 in amino acids: CAISATSGAKNIQYF. CDR3 coding DNA: TGTGCCATCAGTGCAACTAGCGGAGCCAAAAACATTCAGTACTTC.

The chain is built from TRBV9 and TRBJ2-2, with 12 nucleotides matching TRBD1. V shed 3 bases, J shed 13 bases, and the junction held 7 bases outside the gene matches. Germline V gene sequence: CDR1 SGDLS, CDR2 YYNGEE. This CDR3 comprises 14 residues. CDR3 bases: TGTGCCAGCAGCGCGACCGGGACAGGGGGCGGGCTGTTTTTT. It yields the protein CASSATGTGGGLFF.